A single sample is the source of the 24 T cell receptor beta chains below, sequenced in a study of blood T cell repertoires in COVID-19. TCRdb keeps only in-frame clones here, not all; method: immunoSEQ multiplex PCR. The table records 150,000 to 200,000 clones, 82% of them present only once. Sequenced input: PBMCs or T cells enriched from blood (not recorded which). Receptors were obtained from a man aged 50-59 years who had recovered from COVID-19.

The V and J genes are TRBV27 and TRBJ2-2; 7 nucleotides agree with TRBD1. J gave up 3 bases and V 4 bases, and 8 bases lay outside the gene matches. The germline gives CDR1 MNHEY, CDR2 SMNVEV (reference sequence). CDR3 length: 16 amino acids. As DNA, the CDR3 is TGTGCCAGCAGTTCGCTCCGACAGGGCGACACCGGGGAGCTGTTTTTT. This translates into CASSSLRQGDTGELFF.

CDR3 region: CASSLGTFGAGVNNEQFF. CDR3 in DNA: TGCGCCAGCAGCTTGGGCACCTTCGGGGCGGGGGTGAACAATGAGCAGTTCTTC. The chain combines TRBV5-1 with TRBJ2-1, with 7 bases aligning to TRBD2. The CDR3 is 18 amino acids. V lost 0 bases and J lost 5; bases outside the gene matches: 14. The germline gives CDR1 SGHRS, CDR2 YFSETQ.

The rearrangement links TRBV4-2 to TRBJ2-3, with TRBD1 identical over 12 bases. V was clipped by 2 bases and J by 4 bases; unmatched bases: 7. Germline assignment: CDR1 LGHNA and CDR2 YNFKEQ. There are 17 residues in the CDR3. The CDR3 protein is CASSQIPGQGAADTQYF. In DNA, the CDR3 is TGTGCCAGCAGCCAAATACCGGGACAGGGGGCCGCAGATACGCAGTATTTT.

V and J are TRBV4-1 and TRBJ1-6; TRBD1 is a possible D gene (5 bases). V was clipped by 7 bases and J by 9 bases, with 13 bases between them. CDR1 and CDR2 (germline): MGHRA, YSYEKL. This CDR3 comprises 13 residues. The chain's CDR3 is CASTSPGGSPLHF. CDR3 DNA sequence: TGCGCCAGCACGAGCCCGGGGGGTTCACCCCTCCACTTT.

The genes are TRBV15 and TRBJ1-3; TRBD1 matches at 9 bases. This CDR3 comprises 18 residues. V was clipped by 0 bases and J by 4 bases; unmatched bases: 10. Germline CDR1 and CDR2: LNHNV and YYDKDF (reference sequence). CDR3 DNA: TGTGCCACCAGCAGAGACCTATTGACAGGGGGTACAGGAAACACCATATATTTT. Translated: CATSRDLLTGGTGNTIYF. Drawing the rest from reference TRBV15 and TRBJ1-3, the complete variable domain is DAMVIQNPRYQVTQFGKPVTLSCSQTLNHNVMYWYQQKSSQAPKLLFHYYDKDFNNEADTPDNFQSRRPNTSFCFLDIRSPGLGDTAMYLCATSRDLLTGGTGNTIYFGEGSWLTVV.

The rearrangement uses TRBV6-5 and TRBJ1-2, with a weak D call TRBD1 (5 bases). Germline values: CDR1 MNHEY, CDR2 SVGAGI. The CDR3 is 14 amino acids. V was shortened by 6 bases and J by 8 bases, with 19 bases between the two germline ends. The CDR3 is CASSRGLPQRGYTF. The CDR3 nucleotides read TGTGCCAGCAGCCGGGGACTACCCCAGAGGGGCTACACCTTC.

The chain couples TRBV11-1 to TRBJ1-3; 7 bases map to TRBD1. This CDR3 region has 14 residues. V lost 4 bases and J lost 3; bases outside the gene matches: 3. CDR1 is SGHAT and CDR2 is FQDESV in the germline V gene (reference sequence). CDR3 in DNA: TGTGCCAGCAGCTCCGACAGGGTTGGAAACACCATATATTTT. It codes for CASSSDRVGNTIYF.

The V and J genes are TRBV2 and TRBJ1-4; 7 bases agree with TRBD1. The CDR3 covers 13 residues. With 3 bases clipped from V and 8 bases from J, the junction kept 3 bases outside the gene matches. The germline V gene encodes CDR1 SNHLY and CDR2 FYNNEI. The DNA for the CDR3 is TGTGCCAGCAGTGAGGGACAGCGGGAAAAACTGTTTTTT. Translation gives CASSEGQREKLFF.

The V call is TRBV29-1, the J call TRBJ2-4; D not certain. V was shortened by 4 bases and J by 0 bases, with 10 bases between the two germline ends. The CDR3 spans 14 residues. Germline CDR1 and CDR2: SQVTM and ANQGSEA. For the CDR3, the DNA is TGCAGCGTTGTTGCAGATTTAGCCAAAAACATTCAGTACTTC. Encoded protein: CSVVADLAKNIQYF.

V is TRBV3-1 (or the pseudogene TRBV3-2) and J is TRBJ2-2, with a tentative D call TRBD1 (6 bases). Trimming removed 3 bases from V and 9 bases from J, with 17 bases in between. This CDR3 comprises 15 residues. CDR1 LGHDT and CDR2 YNNKEL come from the germline V gene (reference sequence). The CDR3 DNA reads as TGTGCCAGCAGCCACACAACCCAGGGGACCCGGGAGCTGTTTTTT. It is translated as CASSHTTQGTRELFF.

The J gene is TRBJ2-5, the V gene TRBV24-1; D may be TRBD1 (5 bases). In germline, CDR1 is KGHDR, CDR2 SFDVKD. Trimming left V 6 bases short and J 5 bases short, with 9 bases between. CDR3 size: 12 residues. The DNA of the CDR3 is TGTGCCACCAGTTCAGGGCTGGAGACCCAGTACTTC. It yields the protein CATSSGLETQYF.

As DNA, the CDR3 is TGTGCCAGCAGCCCATGGGGAGGCCACGAGCAGTACTTC. Translation: CASSPWGGHEQYF. The chain links TRBV11-2 to TRBJ2-7, with D perhaps matching TRBD2 (6 bases). The V and J ends lost 5 bases and 5 bases respectively, with 13 bases between them. Germline loops: CDR1 SGHAT, CDR2 FQNNGV. This CDR3 is 13 amino acids long.

The V gene is TRBV27, the J gene TRBJ2-3, with unresolved D. CDR1 and CDR2 from the germline V gene are MNHEY and SMNVEV (reference sequence). Trimming removed 8 bases at V and 5 bases at J, with 17 bases between. The CDR3 extends over 14 amino acids. The CDR3 here is CASGPGGSGDTQYF. In DNA, the CDR3 is TGTGCCAGCGGCCCGGGTGGTTCCGGAGATACGCAGTATTTT.

The sample holds one count of this clone. The V call is TRBV20-1, the J call TRBJ2-2, with D possibly TRBD2 on 5 matching bases. Germline CDR1 is DFQATT and CDR2 is SNEGSKA (reference sequence). Trimming shortened V by 3 bases and J by 4 bases, and 12 bases separated the two germline ends. CDR3 length equals 14 residues. This chain's CDR3 is CSASPNEGTGELFF. CDR3 nucleotide sequence: TGCAGTGCTAGTCCTAACGAGGGCACCGGGGAGCTGTTTTTT.

The chain carries TRBV11-1 and TRBJ1-1; TRBD1 matches 8 bases. Trimming took 5 bases from V and 7 from J; bases not matched to a gene: 6. Germline CDR1 SGHAT, CDR2 FQDESV (reference sequence). The CDR3 totals 13 residues. The CDR3 loop is CASSPVRGREAFF. In nucleotides, the CDR3 is TGTGCCAGCAGCCCCGTCAGGGGGCGTGAAGCTTTCTTT.

This clone was counted many times. The chain couples TRBV14 to TRBJ2-7; D possibly corresponds to TRBD1 (6 bases). Germline V lookup: CDR1 SGHDN, CDR2 FVKESK. CDR3 size: 13 residues. The germline V and J ends were trimmed by 6 bases and 3 bases, with 12 bases remaining between them. The CDR3 region is CASSQDSVYEQYF. The CDR3 nucleotides are TGTGCCAGCAGTCAGGACAGTGTCTACGAGCAGTACTTC.

J is TRBJ1-5 and V is TRBV9; TRBD1 matches 10 bases. With V trimmed by 3 bases and J by 5 bases, 5 bases remained unmatched. The CDR3 contains 15 residues. Germline CDR1 and CDR2: SGDLS and YYNGEE. In nucleotides, the CDR3 is TGTGCCAGCAGCGCGACAGGGGGCCGGGATCAGCCCCAGCATTTT. This gives the protein CASSATGGRDQPQHF. Together with reference TRBV9 and TRBJ1-5, the CDR3 gives the full variable domain: DSGVTQTPKHLITATGQRVTLRCSPRSGDLSVYWYQQSLDQGLQFLIQYYNGEERAKGNILERFSAQQFPDLHSELNLSSLELGDSALYFCASSATGGRDQPQHFGDGTRLSIL.

This clone was found once. The CDR3 here is CASSPPNSGSAFPHEQFF. CDR3 in DNA: TGTGCCAGCTCACCACCGAATAGCGGGAGTGCATTCCCCCATGAGCAGTTCTTC. This chain links TRBV18 with TRBJ2-1; 9 nucleotides align to TRBD2. J was trimmed by 8 bases and V by 0 bases; bases with no gene match: 14. Germline V lookup: CDR1 KGHSH, CDR2 LQKENI. The length of the CDR3 is 18 residues. Full variable domain (rest looked up from reference TRBV18 and TRBJ2-1): NAGVMQNPRHLVRRRGQEARLRCSPMKGHSHVYWYRQLPEEGLKFMVYLQKENIIDESGMPKERFSAEFPKEGPSILRIQQVVRGDSAAYFCASSPPNSGSAFPHEQFFGPGTRLTVL.

The rearrangement links TRBV6-5 to TRBJ2-2; 8 positions match TRBD2. The CDR3 runs to 12 residues. Germline V gene data show CDR1 as MNHEY and CDR2 as SVGAGI. The ends lost 6 bases at V and 7 bases at J; junction bases unmatched: 1. The CDR3 DNA reads as TGTGCCAGCAGCCGGGGGGGCGGGGAGCTGTTTTTT. It encodes CASSRGGGELFF.

The chain has TRBV11-2 and TRBJ2-3, with D perhaps matching TRBD1 (6 bases). Per germline, CDR1 SGHAT and CDR2 FQNNGV. Trimming pared 4 bases from V and 4 bases from J, leaving 15 bases between. CDR3 length: 15 amino acids. The CDR3 region is CASSYNDRTADTQYF. DNA of the CDR3: TGTGCCAGCAGCTATAACGACAGGACCGCAGATACGCAGTATTTT.

V gene TRBV3-1 (or the pseudogene TRBV3-2) combines with J gene TRBJ1-3; D is ambiguous. Germline V gene sequence: CDR1 LGHDT, CDR2 YNNKEL (reference sequence). The CDR3 totals 15 residues. Trimming took 4 bases from V and 0 from J, leaving 10 bases between them. The DNA of the CDR3 is TGTGCCAGCAGCCGGTTGTCAGACTCTGGAAACACCATATATTTT. This gives the protein CASSRLSDSGNTIYF.

The chain carries TRBV6-5 and TRBJ2-1; a weak D match, TRBD1 (6 bases). The CDR3 length is 14 residues. Germline lookup yields CDR1 MNHEY and CDR2 SVGAGI. Trimming cost V 8 bases and J 8 bases, with 19 bases left between them. The CDR3 nucleotides are TGTGCCAGCGTAAGGTCAGGGGAAGGCCATGAGCAGTTCTTC. It yields the protein CASVRSGEGHEQFF.

This clone was detected once. The rearrangement links TRBV6-5 to TRBJ2-7; 9 bases line up with TRBD1. From germline, CDR1 is MNHEY and CDR2 SVGAGI. Losses at the gene ends were 4 bases for V and 4 bases for J; bases not matched to a gene: 8. This CDR3 region has 15 residues. Here the CDR3 reads CASSSSGTGFYEQYF. The CDR3 coding sequence is TGTGCCAGCAGTTCGAGTGGGACAGGGTTTTACGAGCAGTACTTC.

V and J are TRBV28 and TRBJ1-2; possibly TRBD1 for D (6 bases). The V end lost 10 bases, the J end lost 7 bases, and 19 bases lay between the germline ends. This CDR3 spans 13 amino acids. In germline, CDR1 is MDHEN, CDR2 SYDVKM. CDR3 sequence (DNA): TGTGCCACCTCGGGGGGCAGCACGTTTGGCTACACCTTC. It translates to CATSGGSTFGYTF.